This T cell receptor (beta chain) is from a study of blood T cell repertoires in COVID-19. Study overall: There were acute and convalescent COVID-19 samples, and they came from the United States, Italy and Spain. PBMCs, B-cell-depleted T cells, or T cells provided the cDNA or gDNA that made up the material.

Assay used: immunoSEQ multiplex PCR; TCRdb lists only in-frame clones, some missing. Of 120,000 or so clones listed, less than 75% are singletons. Trimming stripped 5 bases from V and 1 base from J, with 10 bases between. Per germline, CDR1 SGHTA and CDR2 FQGTGA. The CDR3 has 14 residues. The chain recombines TRBV7-3 with TRBJ2-3, with D possibly matching TRBD2 (6 bases). This TCR was recovered from a woman in her fifties or sixties with acute or convalescent COVID-19. Specimen: peripheral blood. CDR3 bases: TGTGCCAGCAGCCATGCTAGCGGCACAGATACGCAGTATTTT. This sequence encodes CASSHASGTDTQYF. Full variable domain (outside the CDR3, taken from reference TRBV7-3 and TRBJ2-3): GAGVSQTPSNKVTEKGKYVELRCDPISGHTALYWYRQSLGQGPEFLIYFQGTGAADDSGLPNDRFFAVRPEGSVSTLKIQRTERGDSAVYLCASSHASGTDTQYFGPGTRLTVL.